Below, 8 T cell receptor beta chains from the same sample are listed, as sequenced in a study of technical replicates of blood from several donors. The data were produced by immunoSEQ multiplex PCR, yet TCRdb's version contains in-frame clones alone and is incomplete. The sample lists some 58,000 clones; roughly 94% were seen once. Sequenced: T cells isolated from PBMCs. Receptors originate from a human donor in good health.

V and J are TRBV18 and TRBJ2-5; maybe TRBD2 (6 bases). The germline gives CDR1 KGHSH, CDR2 LQKENI. This CDR3 contains 14 residues. V lost 6 bases and J 2 bases, leaving 13 bases between the germline ends. The CDR3 region has the DNA TGTGCCAGCTCCGGAACCCGGGGGCAAGAGACCCAGTACTTC. Translation: CASSGTRGQETQYF.

The chain carries TRBV10-1 and TRBJ2-1; 7 positions match TRBD2. In germline, CDR1 is WNHNN, CDR2 SYGVQD (reference sequence). CDR3 length equals 14 residues. The V segment lost 3 bases and the J segment 4 bases; nucleotides outside the gene matches: 3. CDR3 nucleotides: TGCGCCAGCAGTGACGGGGGGTTGTACAATGAGCAGTTCTTC. It yields the protein CASSDGGLYNEQFF.

The gene calls are TRBV5-1 and TRBJ1-4, with 8 nucleotides matching TRBD1. With 0 bases clipped from V and 5 bases from J, the junction kept 3 bases outside the gene matches. The germline gives CDR1 SGHRS, CDR2 YFSETQ. This CDR3 is 15 amino acids long. CDR3: CASSLETGGNEKLFF. The CDR3 nucleotides read TGCGCCAGCAGCTTGGAAACAGGGGGAAATGAAAAACTGTTTTTT.

This rearrangement joins TRBV5-1 to TRBJ1-2; 9 bases are a match to TRBD1. The CDR3 totals 16 residues. V lost 3 bases, J lost 1 base, and 7 bases stayed unmatched. Germline-derived CDR1 and CDR2 are SGHRS and YFSETQ. The CDR3 region has the DNA TGCGCCAGCAGCTCCATCGAGGACAGGGGTAACTATGGCTACACCTTC. Encoded protein: CASSSIEDRGNYGYTF.

CDR3 nucleotides: TGTGCCAGCAGTTACCGGTTACTCGACAGAGACACTGAAGCTTTCTTT. Residues: CASSYRLLDRDTEAFF. V usage is TRBV6-5 and J usage is TRBJ1-1, with a weak D call TRBD1 (5 bases). The ends were cut back, 2 bases at V and 3 bases at J, with 16 bases in the middle. CDR1 MNHEY and CDR2 SVGAGI come from the germline V gene. The CDR3 runs 16 residues.

The genes are TRBV20-1 and TRBJ2-7; 9 bases line up with TRBD2. CDR3 length: 11 residues. V was clipped by 5 bases and J by 7 bases; unmatched bases: 3. Germline lookup yields CDR1 DFQATT and CDR2 SNEGSKA (reference sequence). The CDR3 DNA reads as TGCAGTGCTCCCCTAGCGGGAGAGCAGTACTTC. It specifies CSAPLAGEQYF.

V usage is TRBV28 and J usage is TRBJ2-2; 8 nucleotides align to TRBD2. This CDR3 is 17 amino acids long. Germline CDR1 reads MDHEN; CDR2 reads SYDVKM. V was clipped by 2 bases and J by 5 bases; unmatched bases: 10. CDR3 nucleotides: TGTGCCAGCAGTTTACCATCCGGGCCGGGAGGGACCGGGGAGCTGTTTTTT. Translated, it gives CASSLPSGPGGTGELFF.

The chain combines TRBV5-1 with TRBJ1-2; 7 bases align to TRBD1. The CDR3 spans 15 residues. With 2 bases clipped from V and 5 bases from J, the junction kept 9 bases outside the gene matches. Germline assignment: CDR1 SGHRS and CDR2 YFSETQ. CDR3 DNA sequence: TGCGCCAGCAGCTTCGATACAGGGGAGGTTTATGGCTACACCTTC. It yields the protein CASSFDTGEVYGYTF.